This T cell receptor beta chain was recorded in a study of blood T cells in healthy people across ages. From germline, CDR1 is SQVTM and CDR2 ANQGSEA. V lost 4 bases and J lost 3; bases outside the gene matches: 8. The CDR3 is 15 amino acids. Study results and limitations: Unknown CMV status may confound age-related changes in expanded clones. A greater number of naive CD4+ cells and higher diversity distinguished long-lived donors from aged donors. Naive T cell percentage strongly correlated with TCR beta diversity.

Remarks on this clonotype: Its antigen is still unknown.

Together with a sample-barcoded 5' primer, a J-beta primer mix was included in a second PCR lasting about 6 to 11 cycles. The study obtained at least 3 million CDR3-containing paired-end reads from every sample. Via MiXCR, TCRdb re-called the 5' RACE reads, giving one row per CDR3 protein. In the table there are 2 million or so distinct CDR3 sequences, roughly 49% of which are singletons. The sequence derives from a woman aged 40 to 50 in good health. The chain couples TRBV29-1 to TRBJ2-2, with 7 bases fitting TRBD1. Sequenced: blood. The CDR3 protein is CSVVAGTVDTGELFF. CDR3 sequence (DNA): TGCAGCGTTGTCGCCGGGACAGTAGACACCGGGGAGCTGTTTTTT.